This TCR beta chain was captured in a study of T cell repertoires in cytomegalovirus infection. Study overall: CMV infection together with matching HLA type was indicated by public TCR beta signatures.

This clonotype was found a few times. Its antigen remains unidentified. MiXCR, applied by TCRdb to the reads, yields one record per CDR3 protein. Counted here are roughly 200,000 distinct CDR3 sequences, more than 9% occurring once; the ten biggest clones make up about 4.2%. In germline, CDR1 is MNHEY, CDR2 SVGAGI. The ends were cut back, 5 bases at V and 0 bases at J, with 14 bases in the middle. CDR3 size: 16 residues. Broader study findings: Public TCR beta family frequency separated CMV-and-HLA carriers, including in an independent cohort. Predominance within the ex vivo response was attributable to HLA-C-restricted CMV-specific TCR beta clonotypes.

The V and J genes are TRBV6-5 and TRBJ1-3, with a tentative D call TRBD1 (5 bases). Sequenced input: PBMCs. The sequence was obtained from a human donor in good health (CMV status not recorded). Some clones in this sample may be carry-over from other donors' samples. Here the CDR3 DNA reads TGTGCCAGCAGTCAGTATTCAGGGAGCTCTGGAAACACCATATATTTT. Its protein product is CASSQYSGSSGNTIYF.